This T cell receptor (beta chain) emerged from a study of long-term antiretroviral therapy in people with HIV. CDR1 and CDR2 (germline): SGDLS, YYNGEE. Trimming pared 0 bases from V and 7 bases from J, leaving 16 bases between. This CDR3 has 15 amino acids. The run of the v3.0 immunoSEQ assay was at survey level. Measured with immunoSEQ multiplex PCR; TCRdb has only the in-frame clones, and not every one. The profile shows approximately 31,000 clones, roughly 97% of them singletons. The TCR originated in a man aged 30 to 45 with HIV. This sequence joins TRBV9 and TRBJ1-2, with a weak D call TRBD1 (5 bases). This sample comprised unsorted PBMCs, obtained 6.9 years after starting antiretroviral therapy. Here the CDR3 reads CASSVAYEGLGGYTF. The CDR3 DNA sequence: TGTGCCAGCAGCGTAGCTTACGAGGGGTTGGGTGGCTACACCTTC.